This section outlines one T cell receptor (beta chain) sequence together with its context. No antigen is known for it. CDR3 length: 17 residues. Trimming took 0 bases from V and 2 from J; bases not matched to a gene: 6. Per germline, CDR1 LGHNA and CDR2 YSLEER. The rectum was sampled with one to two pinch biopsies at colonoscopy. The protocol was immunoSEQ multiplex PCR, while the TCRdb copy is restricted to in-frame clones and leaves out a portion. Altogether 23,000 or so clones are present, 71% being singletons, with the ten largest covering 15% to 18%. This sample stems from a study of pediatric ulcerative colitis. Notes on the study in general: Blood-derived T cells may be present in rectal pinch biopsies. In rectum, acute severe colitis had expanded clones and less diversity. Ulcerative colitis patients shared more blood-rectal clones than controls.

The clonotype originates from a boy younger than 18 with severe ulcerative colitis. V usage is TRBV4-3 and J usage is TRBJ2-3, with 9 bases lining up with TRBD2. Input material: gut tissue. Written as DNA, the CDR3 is TGCGCCAGCAGCCAAGAATATAGCGGGGGCCTCACAGATACGCAGTATTTT. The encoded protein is CASSQEYSGGLTDTQYF.